The TCR beta chain described here comes from a study of regulatory T cells in long-lasting Graves disease. For this clonotype: Antigen: not known.

Study results and caveats: Newly diagnosed patients had higher TCR diversity than persistent Graves' patients did.

As to time point: newly diagnosed GD, antithyroid drugs for less than 3 months. The TCR library was made from RNA extracted from PBMCs. Libraries of TCR beta came from iRepertoire HTBI primers plus Arm-PCR of CDR3 regions. One entry per CDR3 protein results from TCRdb running MiXCR on the multiplex PCR reads. The sample contains about 200,000 distinct CDR3 sequences, about 18% of which appear only once. The source material was peripheral blood mononuclear cells (PBMCs), sampled at new diagnosis, from a patient treated with antithyroid drugs. This sequence originates from a female donor with Graves disease.

This CDR3 is CASRVAANYGYTF. CDR3 nucleotide sequence: TGTGCCAGCAGGGTAGCCGCTAACTATGGCTACACCTTC. The V gene is TRBV27, the J gene TRBJ1-2; D unresolved. The CDR3 sequence is 13 residues long. Looked up from germline, CDR1 is MNHEY and CDR2 is SMNVEV (reference sequence). V lost 6 bases and J 0 bases, leaving 8 bases between the germline ends.